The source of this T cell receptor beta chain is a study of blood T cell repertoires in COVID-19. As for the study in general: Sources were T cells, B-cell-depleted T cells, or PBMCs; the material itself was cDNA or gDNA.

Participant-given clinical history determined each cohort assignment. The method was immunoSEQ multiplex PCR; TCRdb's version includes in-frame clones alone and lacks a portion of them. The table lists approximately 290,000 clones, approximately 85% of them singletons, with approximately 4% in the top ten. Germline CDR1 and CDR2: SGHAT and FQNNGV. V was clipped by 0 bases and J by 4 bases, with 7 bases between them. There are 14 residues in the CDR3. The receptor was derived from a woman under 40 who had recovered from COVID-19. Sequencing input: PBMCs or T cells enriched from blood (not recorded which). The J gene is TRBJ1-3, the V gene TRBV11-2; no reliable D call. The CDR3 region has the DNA TGTGCCAGCAGCTTAGAAGCCCGCGGAAACACCATATATTTT. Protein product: CASSLEARGNTIYF.